This T cell receptor beta chain was documented in a study of beta chain features in type 1 diabetes. General observations from the study: TCRB CDR3 length was moderately but significantly reduced in all four CD4+ subsets of Type 1 diabetes patients. Over-representation of high TCR-expressing cells was a possible consequence of cDNA sequencing. Type 1 diabetes patients showed fewer insertions and more deletions at VDJ junctions. The influence of HLA type on TCRB rearrangement stayed undetermined.

Germline values: CDR1 SQVTM, CDR2 ANQGSEA. The V and J ends lost 4 bases and 8 bases, in that order; junction bases with no gene match: 10. This CDR3 contains 13 residues. A single heparinised draw of approximately 0.12 L on average was taken per donor. Of the isolated RNA, all was reverse transcribed, and so the sequenced material was expressed TCRB transcripts. Some clones are missing from TCRdb's copy, which holds only in-frame ones; the method was immunoSEQ multiplex PCR. The sample includes nearly 700,000 clones, under 15% of them seen just once. This clone turned up a few times. Its target is not known.

Sequenced input: naive CD4+ T cells from blood. This sequence joins TRBV29-1 and TRBJ1-2; 7 nucleotides align to TRBD1. The origin of this receptor is a man between 18 and 35 years old with type 1 diabetes. The CDR3 coding sequence is TGCAGCGTTGCCCCGGGGACAGCTGAAGGCTACACCTTC. Amino acid sequence: CSVAPGTAEGYTF.